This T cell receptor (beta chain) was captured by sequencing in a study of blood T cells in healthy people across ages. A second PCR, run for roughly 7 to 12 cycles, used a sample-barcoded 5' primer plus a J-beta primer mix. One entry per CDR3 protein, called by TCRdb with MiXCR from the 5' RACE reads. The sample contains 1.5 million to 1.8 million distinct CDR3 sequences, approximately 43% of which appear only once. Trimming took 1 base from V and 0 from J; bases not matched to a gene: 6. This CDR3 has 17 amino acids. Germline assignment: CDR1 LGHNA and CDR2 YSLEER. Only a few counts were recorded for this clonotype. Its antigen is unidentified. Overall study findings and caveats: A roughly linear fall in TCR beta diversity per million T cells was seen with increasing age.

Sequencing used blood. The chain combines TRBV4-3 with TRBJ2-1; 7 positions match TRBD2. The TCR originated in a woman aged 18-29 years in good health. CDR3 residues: CASSQGASGSSYNEQFF. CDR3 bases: TGCGCCAGCAGCCAAGGGGCTAGCGGAAGCTCCTACAATGAGCAGTTCTTC.